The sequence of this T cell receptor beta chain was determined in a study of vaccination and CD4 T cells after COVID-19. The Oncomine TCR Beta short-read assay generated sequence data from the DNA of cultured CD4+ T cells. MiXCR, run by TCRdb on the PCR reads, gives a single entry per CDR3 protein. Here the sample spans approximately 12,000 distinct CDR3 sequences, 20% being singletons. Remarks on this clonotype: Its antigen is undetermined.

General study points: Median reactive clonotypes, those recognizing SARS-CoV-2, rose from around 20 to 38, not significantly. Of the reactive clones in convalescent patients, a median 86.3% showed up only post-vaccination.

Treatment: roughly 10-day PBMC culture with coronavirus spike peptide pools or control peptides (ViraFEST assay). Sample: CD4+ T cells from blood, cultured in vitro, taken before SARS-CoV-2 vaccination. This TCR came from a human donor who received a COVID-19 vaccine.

For the CDR3, the DNA is TGTGCCAGCTCACCCGAGGGACAGGGTCAGAGGAATGAGCAGTTCTTC. Protein: CASSPEGQGQRNEQFF. The V gene is TRBV18, the J gene TRBJ2-1; 9 nucleotides agree with TRBD1. There are 16 residues in the CDR3. The germline gives CDR1 KGHSH, CDR2 LQKENI. V dropped 3 bases and J dropped 7; count of bases not matched to a gene: 10.